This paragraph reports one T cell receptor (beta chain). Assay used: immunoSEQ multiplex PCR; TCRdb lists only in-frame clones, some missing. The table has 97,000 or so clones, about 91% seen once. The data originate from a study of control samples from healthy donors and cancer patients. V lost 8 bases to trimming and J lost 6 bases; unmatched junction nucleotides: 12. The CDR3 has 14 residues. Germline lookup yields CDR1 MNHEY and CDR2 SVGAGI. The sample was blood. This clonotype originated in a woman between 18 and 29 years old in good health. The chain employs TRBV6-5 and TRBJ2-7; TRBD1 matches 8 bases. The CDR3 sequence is CASSRDRLKGEQYF. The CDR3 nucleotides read TGTGCCAGCTCCCGGGACAGGCTAAAAGGCGAGCAGTACTTC.